This TCR beta chain was captured by sequencing in a study of OX40 agonist ivuxolimab in advanced cancers. Study results and limitations: Compared with others, partial responders at 0.1-3.0 mg/kg displayed clonal expansion among the lowest. Averaging showed that CD8+ T cells had more expanded clones than CD4+ did. Among expanded peripheral T cells, antigen specificity went undetermined.

Germline V CDR1 and CDR2: LNHDA, SQIVND (reference sequence). The length of the CDR3 is 14 residues. V was shortened by 1 base and J by 3 bases, with 8 bases between the two germline ends. Measured with immunoSEQ multiplex PCR; TCRdb has only the in-frame clones, and not every one. The data hold about 33,000 clones, with more than 70% observed a single time. About this clone: What it binds is unknown.

This TCR was recovered from an adult with an advanced solid tumor such as melanoma, head and neck, liver or kidney cancer. Specimen: CD4+ or CD8+ T cells sorted from blood, collected in a trial of the OX40 agonist ivuxolimab. The V gene is TRBV19, the J gene TRBJ2-3, with D tentatively TRBD1 (5 bases). CDR3 loop: CASSIGGRTDTQYF. The CDR3 DNA sequence: TGTGCCAGTAGTATAGGGGGCAGGACAGATACGCAGTATTTT.